This T cell receptor beta chain originates from a study of OX40 agonist ivuxolimab in advanced cancers. Profiled with immunoSEQ multiplex PCR; TCRdb holds only in-frame clones, not every one. The table lists 55,000 to 60,000 clones, roughly 89% of them singletons. This specimen was CD4+ or CD8+ T cells sorted from blood, taken in a trial of the OX40 agonist ivuxolimab. The receptor's source is an adult with an advanced solid tumor such as melanoma, head and neck, liver or kidney cancer.

In DNA form, the CDR3 reads TGTGCCAGCAGTACCGGGGCCTTCACCTACGAGCAGTACTTC. This sequence encodes CASSTGAFTYEQYF. The chain links TRBV2 to TRBJ2-7; D possibly uses TRBD1 or TRBD2 (5 bases each). Germline loops: CDR1 SNHLY, CDR2 FYNNEI. The CDR3 sequence is 14 residues long. Trimming left V 5 bases short and J 2 bases short, with 13 bases between.